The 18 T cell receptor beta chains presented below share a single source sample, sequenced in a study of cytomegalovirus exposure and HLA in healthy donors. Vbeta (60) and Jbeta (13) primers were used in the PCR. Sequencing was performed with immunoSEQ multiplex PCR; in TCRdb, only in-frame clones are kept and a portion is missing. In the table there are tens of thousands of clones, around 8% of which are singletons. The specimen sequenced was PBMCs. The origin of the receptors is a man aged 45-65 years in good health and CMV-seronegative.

The CDR3: CASSILDRGNEQFF. In DNA, the CDR3 is TGTGCCAGCAGTATTCTGGACAGGGGAAATGAGCAGTTCTTC. V is TRBV27 and J is TRBJ2-1, with TRBD1 matching over 9 bases. The CDR3 spans 14 residues. Trimming took 5 bases from V and 7 from J; bases not matched to a gene: 6. Per germline, CDR1 MNHEY and CDR2 SMNVEV (reference sequence).

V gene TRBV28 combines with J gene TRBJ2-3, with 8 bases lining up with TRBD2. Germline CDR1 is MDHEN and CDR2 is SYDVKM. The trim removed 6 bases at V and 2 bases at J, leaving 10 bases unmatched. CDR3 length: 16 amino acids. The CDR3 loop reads CASRSGGGPFTDTQYF. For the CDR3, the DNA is TGTGCCAGCAGGTCGGGCGGGGGGCCGTTCACAGATACGCAGTATTTT.

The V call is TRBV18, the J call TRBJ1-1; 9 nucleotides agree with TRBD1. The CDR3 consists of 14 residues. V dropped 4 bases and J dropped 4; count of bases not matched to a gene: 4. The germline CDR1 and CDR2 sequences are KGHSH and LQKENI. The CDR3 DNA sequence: TGTGCCAGCTCACAGTCGGGACAGGGCACTGAAGCTTTCTTT. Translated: CASSQSGQGTEAFF.

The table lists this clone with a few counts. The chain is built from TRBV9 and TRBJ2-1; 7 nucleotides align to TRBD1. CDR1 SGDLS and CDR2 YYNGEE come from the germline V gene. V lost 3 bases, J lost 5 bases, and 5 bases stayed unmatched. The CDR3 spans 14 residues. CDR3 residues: CASSGQGNNNEQFF. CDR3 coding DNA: TGTGCCAGCAGCGGACAGGGAAACAACAATGAGCAGTTCTTC.

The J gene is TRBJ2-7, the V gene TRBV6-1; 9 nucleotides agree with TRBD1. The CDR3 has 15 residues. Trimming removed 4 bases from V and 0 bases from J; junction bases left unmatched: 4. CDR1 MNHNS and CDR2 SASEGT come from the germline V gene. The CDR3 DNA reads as TGTGCCAGCAGTGTAGCGACAGGGGGCTCCTACGAGCAGTACTTC. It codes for CASSVATGGSYEQYF.

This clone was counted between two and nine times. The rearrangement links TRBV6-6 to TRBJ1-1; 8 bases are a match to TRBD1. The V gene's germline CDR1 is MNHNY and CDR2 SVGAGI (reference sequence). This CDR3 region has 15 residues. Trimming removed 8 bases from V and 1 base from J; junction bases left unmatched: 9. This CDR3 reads CASGWDRSKNTEAFF. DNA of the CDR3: TGTGCCAGCGGATGGGACAGGTCAAAGAACACTGAAGCTTTCTTT.

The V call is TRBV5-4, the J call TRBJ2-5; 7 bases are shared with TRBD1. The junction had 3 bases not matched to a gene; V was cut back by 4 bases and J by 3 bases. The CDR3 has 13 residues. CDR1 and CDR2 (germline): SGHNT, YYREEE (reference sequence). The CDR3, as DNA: TGTGCCAGCAGCCGAGGGGGCGAAGAGACCCAGTACTTC. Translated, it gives CASSRGGEETQYF.

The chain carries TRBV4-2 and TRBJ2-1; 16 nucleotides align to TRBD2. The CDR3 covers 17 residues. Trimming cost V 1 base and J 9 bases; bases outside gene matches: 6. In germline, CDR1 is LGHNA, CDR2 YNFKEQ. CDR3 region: CASSQAGTSGGAGEQFF. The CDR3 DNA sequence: TGTGCCAGCAGCCAAGCCGGGACTAGCGGGGGGGCGGGTGAGCAGTTCTTC.

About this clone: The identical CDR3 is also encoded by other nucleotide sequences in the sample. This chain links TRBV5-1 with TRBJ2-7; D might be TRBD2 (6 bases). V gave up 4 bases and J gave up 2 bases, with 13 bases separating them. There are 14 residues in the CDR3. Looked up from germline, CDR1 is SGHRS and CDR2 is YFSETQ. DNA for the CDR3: TGCGCCAGCAGCGCGCGGGGAGAGACCTACGAGCAGTACTTC. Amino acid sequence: CASSARGETYEQYF.

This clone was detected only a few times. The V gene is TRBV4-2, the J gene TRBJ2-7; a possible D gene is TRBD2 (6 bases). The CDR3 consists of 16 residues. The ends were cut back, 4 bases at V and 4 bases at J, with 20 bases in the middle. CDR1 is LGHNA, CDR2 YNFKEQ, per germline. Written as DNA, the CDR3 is TGTGCCAGCAGCCCCCGATCCGACGGGAGTAAGTACGAGCAGTACTTC. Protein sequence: CASSPRSDGSKYEQYF.

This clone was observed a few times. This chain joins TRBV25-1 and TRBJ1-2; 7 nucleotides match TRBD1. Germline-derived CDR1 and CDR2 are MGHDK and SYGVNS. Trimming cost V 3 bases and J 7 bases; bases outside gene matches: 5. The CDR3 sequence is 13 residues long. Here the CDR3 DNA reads TGTGCCAGCAGTGAGAGACAGGGCGGTGGCTACACCTTC. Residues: CASSERQGGGYTF.

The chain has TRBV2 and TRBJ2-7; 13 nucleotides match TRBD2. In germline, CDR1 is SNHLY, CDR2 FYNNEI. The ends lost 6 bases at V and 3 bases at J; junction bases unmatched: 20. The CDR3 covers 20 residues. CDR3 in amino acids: CASSRGRTSGRASSFYEQYF. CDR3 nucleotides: TGTGCCAGCAGCAGAGGTAGGACTAGCGGGAGAGCCTCTTCTTTCTACGAGCAGTACTTC.

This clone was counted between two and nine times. The CDR3 DNA is TGTGCCTGGAGTAGAGCTAGCCCCTCCCCCTCCTACGAGCAGTACTTC. This translates into CAWSRASPSPSYEQYF. The V and J genes are TRBV30 and TRBJ2-7, with a possible D match to TRBD2 (5 bases). Deletions cut 2 bases from V and 0 bases from J, with 17 bases between. This CDR3 spans 16 amino acids. In germline, CDR1 is GTSNPN, CDR2 SVGIG (reference sequence).

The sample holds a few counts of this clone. CDR3 in amino acids: CASSPPDRATEAFF. DNA for the CDR3: TGTGCCAGCAGTCCCCCCGACAGGGCCACTGAAGCTTTCTTT. The J gene is TRBJ1-1, the V gene TRBV28; TRBD1 agrees at 7 bases. CDR3 length equals 14 residues. Unmatched junction bases numbered 7, after V lost 5 bases and J lost 4 bases. CDR1 and CDR2 from the germline V gene are MDHEN and SYDVKM.

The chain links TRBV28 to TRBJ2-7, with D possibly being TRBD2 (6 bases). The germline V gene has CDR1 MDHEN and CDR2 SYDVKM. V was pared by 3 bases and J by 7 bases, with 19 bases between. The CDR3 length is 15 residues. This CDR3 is CASSFLAYNSGEQYF. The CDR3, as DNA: TGTGCCAGCAGTTTCCTAGCGTACAACTCCGGGGAGCAGTACTTC.

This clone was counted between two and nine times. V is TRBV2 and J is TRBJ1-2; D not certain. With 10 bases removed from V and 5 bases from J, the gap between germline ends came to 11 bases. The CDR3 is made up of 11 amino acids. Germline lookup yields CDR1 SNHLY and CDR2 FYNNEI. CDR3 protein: CATGKEYGYTF. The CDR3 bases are TGTGCCACTGGCAAGGAGTATGGCTACACCTTC.

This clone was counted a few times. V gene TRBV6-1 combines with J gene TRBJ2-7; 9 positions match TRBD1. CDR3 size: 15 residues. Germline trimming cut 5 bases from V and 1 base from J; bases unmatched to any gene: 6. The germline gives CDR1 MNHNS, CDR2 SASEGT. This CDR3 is CASSSTGGWSYEQYF. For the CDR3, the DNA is TGTGCCAGCAGTTCGACAGGGGGATGGTCCTACGAGCAGTACTTC.

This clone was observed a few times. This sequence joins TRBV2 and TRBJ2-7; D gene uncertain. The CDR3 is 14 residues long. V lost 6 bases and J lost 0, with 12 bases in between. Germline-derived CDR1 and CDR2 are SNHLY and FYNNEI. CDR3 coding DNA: TGTGCCAGCAGCCCAGACACGTCCTCCTACGAGCAGTACTTC. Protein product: CASSPDTSSYEQYF. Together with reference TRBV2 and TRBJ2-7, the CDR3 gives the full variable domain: EPEVTQTPSHQVTQMGQEVILRCVPISNHLYFYWYRQILGQKVEFLVSFYNNEISEKSEIFDDQFSVERPDGSNFTLKIRSTKLEDSAMYFCASSPDTSSYEQYFGPGTRLTVT.